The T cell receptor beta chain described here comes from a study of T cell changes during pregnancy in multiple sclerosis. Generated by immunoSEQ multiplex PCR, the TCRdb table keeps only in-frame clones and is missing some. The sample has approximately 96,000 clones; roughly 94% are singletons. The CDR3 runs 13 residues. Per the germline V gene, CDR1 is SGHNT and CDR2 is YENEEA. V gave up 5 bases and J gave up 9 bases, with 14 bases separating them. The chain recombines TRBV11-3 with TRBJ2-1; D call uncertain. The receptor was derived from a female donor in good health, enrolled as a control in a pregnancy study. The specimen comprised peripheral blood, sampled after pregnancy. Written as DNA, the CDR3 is TGTGCCAGCAGCCGCCCAGGATCCGGTGAGCAGTTCTTC. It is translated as CASSRPGSGEQFF.